This TCR beta chain stems from a study of shared clonotypes between healthy human individuals. Looking at the study overall: In total, the donors were a couple of women and a few men aged 18 to 49.

CDR3 size: 14 residues. Germline V gene data show CDR1 as SGHDT and CDR2 as YYEEEE. The V end was cut by 3 bases, the J end by 5 bases, with 15 bases between. This clone was recorded only once. Antigen specificity is unknown. Some 30,000 T cell genomes (about 0.3 ug DNA) went into each PBMC replicate. This table comes from immunoSEQ multiplex PCR, and its TCRdb copy is limited to in-frame clones, with some not included. Here the sample spans 450,000 to 500,000 clones, around 73% being singletons. Whole-study results and caveats: Clonotype sharing across donors was expected to vary with sequencing depth. In having few donors, the study represented limited genetic and exposure-history diversity.

Sequenced material: PBMCs. This rearrangement joins TRBV5-6 to TRBJ2-7; tentative D call: TRBD1 (6 bases). The source is a woman aged 40-49 years in good health. Some clones in this sample may be carry-over from other donors' samples. In DNA form, the CDR3 reads TGTGCCAGCAGCTCGAGGGGGTTCTACCACGAGCAGTACTTC. It is translated as CASSSRGFYHEQYF.